A single sample is the source of the 9 T cell receptor beta chains below, sequenced in a study of glioma-infiltrating T cells. Amplification of TCR alpha and beta CDR3 regions from RNA used iRepertoire nested multiplex PCR. TCRdb recomputed calls from the multiplex PCR reads with MiXCR, one row per CDR3 protein. The data contain 150,000 to 200,000 distinct CDR3 sequences, over 30% of them singletons. The sequenced material came from glioma tissue, nonneoplastic brain tissue, or PBMCs (not recorded which). All receptors derive from a human donor with low-grade glioma or glioblastoma, undergoing nonglioma brain surgery, or in good health (not recorded which).

The V call is TRBV29-1, the J call TRBJ2-7, with 8 bases aligning to TRBD2. The germline V gene encodes CDR1 SQVTM and CDR2 ANQGSEA. This CDR3 has 16 amino acids. V shed 6 bases and J 2 bases; nucleotides not matched to a gene: 15. In DNA, the CDR3 is TGCAGCGTGGGCGGGGGACCGGGACTAGGACCCTACGAGCAGTACTTC. This gives the protein CSVGGGPGLGPYEQYF.

This clonotype was seen ten or more times. The CDR3 loop reads CASRGTASSNYGYTF. In DNA, the CDR3 is TGCGCCAGTCGGGGGACAGCTTCCTCTAACTATGGCTACACCTTC. This rearrangement joins TRBV4-1 to TRBJ1-2, with 7 bases lining up with TRBD1. Unmatched junction bases numbered 10, after V lost 9 bases and J lost 0 bases. The CDR3 runs 15 residues. CDR1 and CDR2 (germline): MGHRA, YSYEKL.

This chain connects TRBV20-1 to TRBJ2-1, with no clear D. This CDR3 is 15 amino acids long. Germline assignment: CDR1 DFQATT and CDR2 SNEGSKA (reference sequence). V lost 6 bases to trimming and J lost 0 bases, with 15 bases between them. The CDR3 loop is CSARLFTSSYNEQFF. Here the CDR3 DNA reads TGCAGTGCGCGCCTCTTCACGAGCTCCTACAATGAGCAGTTCTTC.

Only one count was recorded for this clonotype. A clone one base away is much larger, so this may be a read error. This chain joins TRBV19 and TRBJ2-7; D unclear. Germline CDR1 reads LNHDA; CDR2 reads SQIVND (reference sequence). The CDR3 spans 10 residues. The CDR3 loop reads CSSSHIEQYF. Written as DNA, the CDR3 is TGTTCCAGTAGCCACATCGAGCAGTACTTC.

This clonotype was seen repeatedly, ten times or more. The genes are TRBV7-9 and TRBJ1-2; tentatively, D is TRBD1 (5 bases). There are 14 residues in the CDR3. The germline V gene encodes CDR1 SEHNR and CDR2 FQNEAQ (reference sequence). Trimming shortened V by 5 bases and J by 6 bases, and 16 bases separated the two germline ends. CDR3 sequence: CASSPSGTWDGYTF. CDR3 coding DNA: TGTGCCAGCAGCCCATCTGGGACTTGGGATGGCTACACCTTC.

This clonotype was seen many times. The V and J genes are TRBV18 and TRBJ1-5; D is unresolved. The CDR3 covers 13 residues. The germline CDR1 and CDR2 sequences are KGHSH and LQKENI. V lost 6 bases, J lost 7 bases, and 13 bases lay in between. CDR3 residues: CASSPDSQQPQHF. The CDR3 bases are TGTGCCAGCTCGCCCGACTCACAACAGCCCCAGCATTTT.

On this clonotype: Possible read error: a much larger clone is one base away. V usage is TRBV6-1 and J usage is TRBJ2-2; D possibly corresponds to TRBD1 (6 bases). The CDR3 spans 15 residues. Germline values: CDR1 MNHNS, CDR2 SASEGT. The DNA for the CDR3 is TGTGCCATCAGTAACTCCGGGACACACCACGGGGAGCTGTTTTTT. As protein: CAISNSGTHHGELFF.

There are many counts of this clonotype. This sequence joins TRBV7-9 and TRBJ1-3, with D perhaps TRBD1 (6 bases). V dropped 5 bases and J dropped 0 bases, with 14 bases sitting between them. The CDR3 covers 16 residues. The germline gives CDR1 SEHNR, CDR2 FQNEAQ (reference sequence). The CDR3 DNA follows: TGTGCCAGCAGCCTTCAGGGGTCCGTCTCTGGAAACACCATATATTTT. It is translated as CASSLQGSVSGNTIYF.

This clonotype has at least ten counts. The chain links TRBV27 to TRBJ2-1; 11 nucleotides line up with TRBD2. The CDR3 is 18 amino acids. V gave up 5 bases and J gave up 9 bases; unmatched junction bases: 18. The germline V gene encodes CDR1 MNHEY and CDR2 SMNVEV (reference sequence). CDR3 loop: CASSPRHLGLAGGSEQFF. Written as DNA, the CDR3 is TGTGCCAGCAGTCCCCGTCACCTCGGACTAGCGGGTGGAAGTGAGCAGTTCTTC.